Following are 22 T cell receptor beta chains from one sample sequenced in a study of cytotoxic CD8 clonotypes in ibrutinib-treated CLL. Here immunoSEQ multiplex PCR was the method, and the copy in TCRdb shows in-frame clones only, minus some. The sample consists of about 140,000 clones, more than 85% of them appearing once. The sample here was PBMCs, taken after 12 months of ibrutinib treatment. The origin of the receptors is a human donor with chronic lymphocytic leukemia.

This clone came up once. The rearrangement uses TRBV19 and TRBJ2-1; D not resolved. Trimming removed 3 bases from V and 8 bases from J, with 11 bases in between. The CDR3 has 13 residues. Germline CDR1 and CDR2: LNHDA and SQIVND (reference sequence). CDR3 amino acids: CASSIVPGDEQFF. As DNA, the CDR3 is TGTGCCAGTAGTATTGTCCCCGGAGATGAGCAGTTCTTC. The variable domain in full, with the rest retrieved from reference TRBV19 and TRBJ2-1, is DGGITQSPKYLFRKEGQNVTLSCEQNLNHDAMYWYRQDPGQGLRLIYYSQIVNDFQKGDIAEGYSVSREKKESFPLTVTSAQKNPTAFYLCASSIVPGDEQFFGPGTRLTVL.

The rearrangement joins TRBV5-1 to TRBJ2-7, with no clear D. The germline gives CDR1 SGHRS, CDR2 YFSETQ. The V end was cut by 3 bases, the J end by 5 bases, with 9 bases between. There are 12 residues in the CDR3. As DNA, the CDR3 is TGCGCCAGCAGCTATTGGGGTGACGAGCAGTACTTC. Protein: CASSYWGDEQYF.

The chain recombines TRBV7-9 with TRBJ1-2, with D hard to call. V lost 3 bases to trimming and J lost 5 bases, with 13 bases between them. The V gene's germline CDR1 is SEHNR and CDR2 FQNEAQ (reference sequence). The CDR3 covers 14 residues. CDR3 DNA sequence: TGTGCCAGCAGCTTGGGAGGGATATTATATGGCTACACCTTC. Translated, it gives CASSLGGILYGYTF. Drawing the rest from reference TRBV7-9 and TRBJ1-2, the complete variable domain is DTGVSQNPRHKITKRGQNVTFRCDPISEHNRLYWYRQTLGQGPEFLTYFQNEAQLEKSRLLSDRFSAERPKGSFSTLEIQRTEQGDSAMYLCASSLGGILYGYTFGSGTRLTVV.

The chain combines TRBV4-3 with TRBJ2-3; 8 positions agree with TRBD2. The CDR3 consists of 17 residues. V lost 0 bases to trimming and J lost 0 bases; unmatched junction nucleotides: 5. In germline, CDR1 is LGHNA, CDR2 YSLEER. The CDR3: CASSQDRASGSTDTQYF. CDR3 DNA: TGCGCCAGCAGCCAAGATCGGGCTAGCGGGAGCACAGATACGCAGTATTTT.

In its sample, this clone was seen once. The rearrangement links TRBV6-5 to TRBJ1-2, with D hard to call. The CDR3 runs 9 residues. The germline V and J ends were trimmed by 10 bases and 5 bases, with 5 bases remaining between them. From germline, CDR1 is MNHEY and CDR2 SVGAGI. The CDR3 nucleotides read TGTGCCATCGAATATGGCTACACCTTC. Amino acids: CAIEYGYTF.

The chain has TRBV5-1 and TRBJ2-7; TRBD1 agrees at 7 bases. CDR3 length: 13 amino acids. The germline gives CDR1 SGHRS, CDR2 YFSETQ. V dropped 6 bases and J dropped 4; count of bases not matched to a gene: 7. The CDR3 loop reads CASKKQGTYEQYF. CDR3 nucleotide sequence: TGCGCCAGCAAAAAACAGGGGACGTACGAGCAGTACTTC.

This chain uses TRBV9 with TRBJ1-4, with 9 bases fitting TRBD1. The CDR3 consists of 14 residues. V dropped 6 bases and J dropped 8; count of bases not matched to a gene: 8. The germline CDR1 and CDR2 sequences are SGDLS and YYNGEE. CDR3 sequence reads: CASNPGQGGEKLFF. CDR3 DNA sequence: TGTGCCAGCAACCCGGGACAGGGCGGCGAAAAACTGTTTTTT.

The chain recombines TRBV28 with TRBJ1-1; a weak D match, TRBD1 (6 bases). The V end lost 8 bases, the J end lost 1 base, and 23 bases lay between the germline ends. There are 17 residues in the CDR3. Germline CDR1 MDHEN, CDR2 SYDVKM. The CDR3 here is CASGPGGLSLSNTEAFF. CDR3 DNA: TGTGCCAGCGGACCTGGGGGGCTGTCCCTTTCGAACACTGAAGCTTTCTTT.

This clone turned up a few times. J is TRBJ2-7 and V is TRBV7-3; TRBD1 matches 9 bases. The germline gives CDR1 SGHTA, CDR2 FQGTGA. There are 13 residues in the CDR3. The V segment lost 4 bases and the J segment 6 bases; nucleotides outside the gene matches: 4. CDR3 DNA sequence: TGTGCCAGCAGCTGGACAGGGGTGGGCGAGCAGTACTTC. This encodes CASSWTGVGEQYF.

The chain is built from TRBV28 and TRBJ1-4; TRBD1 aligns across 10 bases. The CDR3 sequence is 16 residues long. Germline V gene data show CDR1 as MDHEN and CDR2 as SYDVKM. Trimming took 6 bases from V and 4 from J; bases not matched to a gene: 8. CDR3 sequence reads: CASRAGTGAINEKLFF. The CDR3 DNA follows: TGTGCCAGCAGGGCCGGGACAGGGGCGATTAATGAAAAACTGTTTTTT. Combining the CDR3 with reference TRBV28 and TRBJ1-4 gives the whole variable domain DVKVTQSSRYLVKRTGEKVFLECVQDMDHENMFWYRQDPGLGLRLIYFSYDVKMKEKGDIPEGYSVSREKKERFSLILESASTNQTSMYLCASRAGTGAINEKLFFGSGTQLSVL.

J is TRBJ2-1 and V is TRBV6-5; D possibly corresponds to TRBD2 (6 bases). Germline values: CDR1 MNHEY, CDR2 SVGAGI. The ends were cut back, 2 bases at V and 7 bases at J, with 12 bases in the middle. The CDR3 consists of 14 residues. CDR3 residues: CASSYRAGRNEQFF. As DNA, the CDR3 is TGTGCCAGCAGTTACAGGGCAGGGAGGAATGAGCAGTTCTTC.

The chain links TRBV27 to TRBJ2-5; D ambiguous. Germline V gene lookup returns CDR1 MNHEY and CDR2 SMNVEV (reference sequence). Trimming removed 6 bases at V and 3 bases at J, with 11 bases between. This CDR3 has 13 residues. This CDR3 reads CASSDWAEETQYF. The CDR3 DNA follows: TGTGCCAGCAGCGATTGGGCCGAAGAGACCCAGTACTTC.

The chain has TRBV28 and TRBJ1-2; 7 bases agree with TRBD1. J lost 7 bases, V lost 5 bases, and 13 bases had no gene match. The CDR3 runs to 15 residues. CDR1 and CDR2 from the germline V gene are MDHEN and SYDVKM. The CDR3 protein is CASSDPGTATIGYTF. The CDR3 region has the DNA TGTGCCAGCAGTGACCCTGGGACAGCAACTATTGGCTACACCTTC.

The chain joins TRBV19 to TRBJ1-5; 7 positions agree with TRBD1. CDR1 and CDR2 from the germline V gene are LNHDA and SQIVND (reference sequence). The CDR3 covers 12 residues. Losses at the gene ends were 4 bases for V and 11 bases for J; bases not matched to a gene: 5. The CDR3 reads CASSSAQGAQHF. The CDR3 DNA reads TGTGCCAGTAGTAGCGCCCAGGGGGCCCAGCATTTT.

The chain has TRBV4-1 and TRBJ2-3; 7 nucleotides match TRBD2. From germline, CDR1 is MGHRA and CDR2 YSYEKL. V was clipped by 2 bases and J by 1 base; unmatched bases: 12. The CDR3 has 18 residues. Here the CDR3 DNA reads TGCGCCAGCAGCCAAAGCCCGGCGGGAGTGGGCGGCACAGATACGCAGTATTTT. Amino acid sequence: CASSQSPAGVGGTDTQYF.

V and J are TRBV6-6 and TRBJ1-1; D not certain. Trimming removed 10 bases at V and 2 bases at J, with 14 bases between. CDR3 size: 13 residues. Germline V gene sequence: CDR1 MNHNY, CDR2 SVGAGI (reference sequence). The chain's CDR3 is CATGPFLNTEAFF. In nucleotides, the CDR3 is TGTGCCACCGGTCCTTTTTTAAACACTGAAGCTTTCTTT.

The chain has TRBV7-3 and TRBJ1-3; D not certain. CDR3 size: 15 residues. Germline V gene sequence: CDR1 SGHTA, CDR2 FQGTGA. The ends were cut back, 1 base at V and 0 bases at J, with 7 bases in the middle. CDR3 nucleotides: TGTGCCAGCAGCTTAAATGTCAACTCTGGAAACACCATATATTTT. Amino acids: CASSLNVNSGNTIYF.

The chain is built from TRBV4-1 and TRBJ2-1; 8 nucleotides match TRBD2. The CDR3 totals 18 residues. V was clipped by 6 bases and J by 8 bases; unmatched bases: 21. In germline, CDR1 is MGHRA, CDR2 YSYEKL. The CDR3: CASRGPLREVHGGDEQFF. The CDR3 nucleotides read TGCGCCAGCAGGGGCCCACTGCGGGAGGTACACGGGGGCGATGAGCAGTTCTTC.

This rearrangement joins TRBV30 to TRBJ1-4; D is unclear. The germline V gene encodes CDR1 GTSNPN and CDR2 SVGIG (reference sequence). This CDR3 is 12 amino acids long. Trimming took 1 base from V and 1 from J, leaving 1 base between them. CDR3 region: CAWSETNEKLFF. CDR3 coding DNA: TGTGCCTGGAGTGAAACTAATGAAAAACTGTTTTTT.

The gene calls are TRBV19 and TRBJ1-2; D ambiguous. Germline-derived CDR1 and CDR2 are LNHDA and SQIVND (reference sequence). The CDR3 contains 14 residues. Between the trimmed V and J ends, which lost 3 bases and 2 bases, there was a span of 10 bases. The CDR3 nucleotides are TGTGCCAGTAGTATTCTGACGGTCAACTATGGCTACACCTTC. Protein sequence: CASSILTVNYGYTF.

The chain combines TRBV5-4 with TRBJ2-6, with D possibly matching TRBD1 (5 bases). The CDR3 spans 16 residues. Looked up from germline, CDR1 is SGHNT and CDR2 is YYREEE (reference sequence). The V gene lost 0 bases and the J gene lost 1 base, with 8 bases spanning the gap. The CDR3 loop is CASSLGPGSGANVLTF. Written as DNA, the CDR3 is TGTGCCAGCAGCTTGGGCCCAGGGTCTGGGGCCAACGTCCTGACTTTC.

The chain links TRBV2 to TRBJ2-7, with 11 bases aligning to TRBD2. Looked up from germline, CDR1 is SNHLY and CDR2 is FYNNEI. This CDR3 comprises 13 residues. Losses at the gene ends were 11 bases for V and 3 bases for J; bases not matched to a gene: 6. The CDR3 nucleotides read TGTGCCCTAGGGGGGACTAGCGGCTACGAGCAGTACTTC. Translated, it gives CALGGTSGYEQYF.